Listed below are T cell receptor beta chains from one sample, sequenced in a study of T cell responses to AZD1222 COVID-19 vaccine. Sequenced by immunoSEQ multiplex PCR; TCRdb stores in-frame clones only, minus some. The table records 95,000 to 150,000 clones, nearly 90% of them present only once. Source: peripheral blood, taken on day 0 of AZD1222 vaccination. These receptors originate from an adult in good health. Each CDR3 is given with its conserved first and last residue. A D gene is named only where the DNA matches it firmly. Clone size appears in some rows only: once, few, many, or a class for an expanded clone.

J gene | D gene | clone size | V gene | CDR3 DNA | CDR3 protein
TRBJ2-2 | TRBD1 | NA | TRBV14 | TGTGCCAGCAGCAGGAGACAGGGAAACACCGGGGAGCTGTTTTTT | CASSRRQGNTGELFF
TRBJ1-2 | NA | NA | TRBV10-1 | TGCGCCAGCAGTGACTGGCAGTTCTATGGCTACACCTTC | CASSDWQFYGYTF
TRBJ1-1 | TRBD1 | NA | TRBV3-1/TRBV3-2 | TGTGCCAGCAGCCAAGGGACAGGGGAGGGATCTTTCTTT | CASSQGTGEGSFF
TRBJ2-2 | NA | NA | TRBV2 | TGTGCCAGCAGGTTAATAACGAACACCGGGGAGCTGTTTTTT | CASRLITNTGELFF
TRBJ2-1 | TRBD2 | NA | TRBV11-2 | TGTGCCAGCAGCCACCCTAGCGGGAGATACAATGAGCAGTTCTTC | CASSHPSGRYNEQFF
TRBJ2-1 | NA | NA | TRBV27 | TGTGCCAGCAGTTTACGCGGGACCAACAATGAGCAGTTCTTC | CASSLRGTNNEQFF
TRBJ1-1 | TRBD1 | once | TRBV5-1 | TGCGCCAGCAGCTCGGACAGGACCAACACTGAAGCTTTCTTT | CASSSDRTNTEAFF
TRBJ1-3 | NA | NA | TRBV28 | TGTGCCAGCAGGCTAAGTGGGAGTGGGTATGCTGGAAACACCATATATTTT | CASRLSGSGYAGNTIYF
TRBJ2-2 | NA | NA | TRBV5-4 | TGTGCCAGCAGCTTGAGTTTGACAGACGGAAGGGAGCTGTTTTTT | CASSLSLTDGRELFF
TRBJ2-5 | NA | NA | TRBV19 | TGTGCCAGTAGTATAGGCCTCCAAGAGACCCAGTACTTC | CASSIGLQETQYF
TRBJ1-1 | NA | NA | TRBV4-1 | TGCGCCAGCAGCCGCACAGGGAACACTGAAGCTTTCTTT | CASSRTGNTEAFF
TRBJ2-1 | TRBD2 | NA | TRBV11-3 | TGTGCCAGCAGCCAAGGGGCTAGCGGGGGGTCCAATGAGCAGTTCTTC | CASSQGASGGSNEQFF
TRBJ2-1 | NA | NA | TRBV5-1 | TGCGCCAGCAGCCCCTTAAGGAGCTCCTACAATGAGCAGTTCTTC | CASSPLRSSYNEQFF
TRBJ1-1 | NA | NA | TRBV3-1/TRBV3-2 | TGTGCCAGCAGACCGGCGGACAAGAACACTGAAGCTTTCTTT | CASRPADKNTEAFF
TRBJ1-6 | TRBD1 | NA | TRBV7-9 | TGTGCCAGCAACAACGGACAGGGACATTCACCCCTCCACTTT | CASNNGQGHSPLHF
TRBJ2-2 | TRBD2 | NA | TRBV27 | TGTGCCAGCAGTTCCAACACCCACCTAGCGGGGGGCGACACCGGGGAGCTGTTTTTT | CASSSNTHLAGGDTGELFF
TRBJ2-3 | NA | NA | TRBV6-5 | TGTGCCAGCAGGCGGCAGGGCACAGATACGCAGTATTTT | CASRRQGTDTQYF
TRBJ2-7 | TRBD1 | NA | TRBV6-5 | TGTGCCAGCAGTTACGACAGGGGGCGTAGAGAGCAGTACTTC | CASSYDRGRREQYF
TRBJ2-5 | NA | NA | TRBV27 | TGTGCCAGCAGTACGGACAGCCAAGAGACCCAGTACTTC | CASSTDSQETQYF
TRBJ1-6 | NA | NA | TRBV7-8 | TGTGCCAGCAGCTTAGATGTGGGTTCACCCCTCCACTTT | CASSLDVGSPLHF
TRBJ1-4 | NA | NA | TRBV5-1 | TGCGCCAGCAGCCGTTCCGGCGACCCAACTAATGAAAAACTGTTTTTT | CASSRSGDPTNEKLFF
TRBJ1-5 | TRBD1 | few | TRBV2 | TGTGCCAGCAGCAAAAGCGACAGGGTCAATCAGCCCCAGCATTTT | CASSKSDRVNQPQHF
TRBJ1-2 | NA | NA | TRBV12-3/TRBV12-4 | TGTGCCAGCAGTTCAAGGGGCGACTATGGCTACACCTTC | CASSSRGDYGYTF
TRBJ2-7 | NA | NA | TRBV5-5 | TGTGCCAGCAGCTTAAGGTCGGTTGATGGCTACGAGCAGTACTTC | CASSLRSVDGYEQYF
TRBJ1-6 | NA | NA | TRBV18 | TGTGCCAGCTCACCACCGGTTCAACCCAGTAGTTCACCCCTCCACTTT | CASSPPVQPSSSPLHF
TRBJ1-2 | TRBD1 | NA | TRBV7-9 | TGTGCCAGCAGCTTGATGGGACAGGGGGCTTATGGCTACACCTTC | CASSLMGQGAYGYTF
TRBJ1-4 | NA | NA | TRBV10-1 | TGCGCCAGCAGTGACCCGATGGTGGGTGAAAAACTGTTTTTT | CASSDPMVGEKLFF